This TCR beta chain came from a study of shared clonotypes between healthy human individuals. Findings and caveats of the study: Among several donors, approximately 5% of naive CD4 clonotypes were found in common. Clonotype sharing among the donors was expected to vary with sequencing depth.

In germline, CDR1 is SGHRS, CDR2 YFSETQ. V lost 4 bases, J lost 1 base, and 9 bases lay in between. The CDR3 length is 13 residues. Profiling relied on immunoSEQ multiplex PCR, and the TCRdb table lists in-frame clones only, not all of them. The table includes millions of clones, 85% to 95% detected once. This clone was detected only once. Its specificity is not known. This chain uses TRBV5-1 with TRBJ2-7; D is ambiguous. The sequence derives from a man between 18 and 35 years old in good health. Sequencing was performed on naive CD4+ T cells sorted from blood. The subset was: CD45RA+ positively selected. CDR3 region: CASSPQQSYEQYF. The DNA for the CDR3 is TGCGCCAGCAGCCCCCAGCAGTCCTACGAGCAGTACTTC.